One sample yielded the 3 T cell receptor beta chains listed below, sequenced in a study of T cells and copy number aberrations in small-cell lung cancer. The table came from immunoSEQ multiplex PCR; TCRdb's copy has only in-frame clones and leaves some out. This sample has fewer than 8,500 clones, with roughly three quarters found just once. The sequencing sample was made of normal tissue next to the tumor. The source of these receptors is a woman between 65 and 79 years old with small cell lung cancer. Some clones in this sample may be carry-over from other donors' samples.

Only a few counts were recorded for this clone. V and J are TRBV5-5 and TRBJ2-5; no definite D call. The germline V gene encodes CDR1 SGHKS and CDR2 YYEKEE (reference sequence). V lost 4 bases to trimming and J lost 3 bases, with 13 bases between them. CDR3 length equals 14 residues. CDR3 DNA sequence: TGTGCCAGCAGCCTGGAATACGGAAAAGAGACCCAGTACTTC. Residues: CASSLEYGKETQYF.

This clone rates as medium-sized. This rearrangement joins TRBV6-1 to TRBJ1-1; 8 bases map to TRBD1. Trimming removed 1 base from V and 9 bases from J; junction bases left unmatched: 4. The CDR3 is made up of 13 amino acids. Germline V gene data show CDR1 as MNHNS and CDR2 as SASEGT. The CDR3 is CASSEEGTGQAFF. As DNA, the CDR3 is TGTGCCAGCAGTGAAGAGGGGACAGGACAAGCTTTCTTT.

This rearrangement joins TRBV7-2 to TRBJ2-1; TRBD2 aligns across 13 bases. The CDR3 spans 15 residues. CDR1 and CDR2 (germline): SGHTA, FQGNSA. The V gene end was trimmed by 5 bases and the J gene end by 7 bases; junction bases not matched to a gene: 5. CDR3 sequence reads: CASSVGTSGINEQFF. In nucleotides, the CDR3 is TGTGCCAGCAGCGTAGGGACTAGCGGGATTAATGAGCAGTTCTTC. The full variable domain, with the rest looked up from reference TRBV7-2 and TRBJ2-1, is GAGVSQSPSNKVTEKGKDVELRCDPISGHTALYWYRQSLGQGLEFLIYFQGNSAPDKSGLPSDRFSAERTGGSVSTLTIQRTQQEDSAVYLCASSVGTSGINEQFFGPGTRLTVL.